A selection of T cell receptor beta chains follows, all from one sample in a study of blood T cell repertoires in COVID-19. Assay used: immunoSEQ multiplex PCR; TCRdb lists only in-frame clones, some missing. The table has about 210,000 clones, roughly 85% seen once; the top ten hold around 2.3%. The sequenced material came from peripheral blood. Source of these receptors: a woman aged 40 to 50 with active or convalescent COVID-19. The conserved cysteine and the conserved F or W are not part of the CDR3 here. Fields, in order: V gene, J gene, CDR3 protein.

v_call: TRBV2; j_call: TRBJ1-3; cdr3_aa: ASIRDREASGNTIY
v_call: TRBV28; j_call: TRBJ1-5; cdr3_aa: ASSAGRYSNQPQH
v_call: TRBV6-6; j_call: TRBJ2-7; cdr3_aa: ASSRGLAGEQY
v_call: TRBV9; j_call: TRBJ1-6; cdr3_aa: ASSANYRARNSPLH
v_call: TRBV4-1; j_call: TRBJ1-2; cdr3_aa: ASRRTGSYGYT
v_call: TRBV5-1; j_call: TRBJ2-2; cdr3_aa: ASNPAISEDTGELF
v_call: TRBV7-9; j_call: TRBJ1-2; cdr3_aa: ASSSIEREDYGYT
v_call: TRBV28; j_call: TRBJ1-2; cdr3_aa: ASSSLSDYGYT
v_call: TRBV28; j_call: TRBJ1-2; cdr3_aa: ASSLGGRGEGGNYGYT
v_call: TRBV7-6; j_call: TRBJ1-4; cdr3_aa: ASSLAYRAANEKLF
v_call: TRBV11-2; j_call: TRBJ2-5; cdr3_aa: ASSLGGGAETQY
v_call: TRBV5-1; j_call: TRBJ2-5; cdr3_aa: ASSFGVRNRGLQETQY
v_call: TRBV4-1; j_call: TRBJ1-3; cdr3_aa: ASSRRQGQENTIY
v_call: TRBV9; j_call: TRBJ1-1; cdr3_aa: ASSIDPWQADTEAF
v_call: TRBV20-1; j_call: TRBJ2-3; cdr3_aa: SASLTGTSGDTQY
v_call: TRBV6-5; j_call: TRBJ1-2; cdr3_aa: ASSSQGAEGYT
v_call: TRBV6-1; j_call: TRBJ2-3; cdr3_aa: ASSEGKAGGGTDTQY
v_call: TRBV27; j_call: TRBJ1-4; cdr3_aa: ASSPRQGNEKLF
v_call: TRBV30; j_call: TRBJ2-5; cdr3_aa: AWSTGLAGYATQY
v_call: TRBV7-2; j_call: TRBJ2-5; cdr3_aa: ASSSQPTSGEETQY
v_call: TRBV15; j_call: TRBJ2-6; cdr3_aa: ATSRDLGYGGANVLT
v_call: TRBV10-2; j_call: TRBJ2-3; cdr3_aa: AICLAERCTDTQY
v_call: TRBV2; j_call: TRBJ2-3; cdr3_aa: ASWSGLYTDTQY
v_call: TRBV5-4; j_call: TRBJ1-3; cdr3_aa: ASSLGRGREDTIY
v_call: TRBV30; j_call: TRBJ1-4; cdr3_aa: AWSPDRVTTNEKLF
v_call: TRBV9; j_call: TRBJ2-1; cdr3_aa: ASSVVAGAGNEQF
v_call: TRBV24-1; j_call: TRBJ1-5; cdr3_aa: ATSDYRGTGPQH
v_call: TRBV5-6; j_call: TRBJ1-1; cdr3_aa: ASSLRGRDTEAF
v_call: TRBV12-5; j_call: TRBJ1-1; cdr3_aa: ASGRTEWNTEAF
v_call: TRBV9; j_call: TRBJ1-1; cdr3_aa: ASSVAGLRGEAF
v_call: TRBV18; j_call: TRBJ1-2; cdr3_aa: ASTGDLSANYGYT
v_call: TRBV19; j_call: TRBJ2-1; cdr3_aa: ASSRTSGTSYNEQF
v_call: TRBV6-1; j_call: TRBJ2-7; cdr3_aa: ASSEVADSSYEQY
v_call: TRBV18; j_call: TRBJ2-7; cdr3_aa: ASSGQGYEQY
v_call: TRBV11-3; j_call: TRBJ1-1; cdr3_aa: ASSLTADTEAF
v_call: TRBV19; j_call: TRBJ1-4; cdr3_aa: ASSAPTTTNEKLF
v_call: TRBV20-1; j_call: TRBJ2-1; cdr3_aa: SATPTREQF
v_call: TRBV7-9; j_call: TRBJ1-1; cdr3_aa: ASSGGNTEAF
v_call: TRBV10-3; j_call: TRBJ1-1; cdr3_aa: AIKGQDTEAF
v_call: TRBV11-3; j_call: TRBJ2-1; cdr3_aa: ASSLPGNNEQF
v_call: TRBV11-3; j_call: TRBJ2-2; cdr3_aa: ASSLGGGANTGELF
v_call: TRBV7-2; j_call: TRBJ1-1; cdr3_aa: ASRAGVEAF
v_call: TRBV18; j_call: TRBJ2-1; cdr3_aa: ASSSQPGLNNEQF
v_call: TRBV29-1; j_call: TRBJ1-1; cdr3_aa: SVGDSSNTEAF
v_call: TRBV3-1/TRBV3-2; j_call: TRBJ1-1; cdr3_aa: ASSQDTAGESTEAF
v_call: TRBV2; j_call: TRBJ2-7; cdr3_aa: ASRIPGTSGNHEQY
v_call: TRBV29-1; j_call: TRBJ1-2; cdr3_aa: SVIPQGVSYGYT
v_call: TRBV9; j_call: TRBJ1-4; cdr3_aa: ASSALGTIGTGKLF
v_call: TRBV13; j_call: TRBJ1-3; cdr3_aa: ASTHRGQSVSGNTIY
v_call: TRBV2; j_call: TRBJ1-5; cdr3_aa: ASRTGINQPQH
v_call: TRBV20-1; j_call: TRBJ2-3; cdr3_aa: SATTTDTQY
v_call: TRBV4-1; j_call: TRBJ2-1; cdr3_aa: ASSPTSGPYNEQF
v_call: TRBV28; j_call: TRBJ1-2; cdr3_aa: ASSLSGIAYGYT
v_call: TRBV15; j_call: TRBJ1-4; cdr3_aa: ATSRDRGSEEKLF
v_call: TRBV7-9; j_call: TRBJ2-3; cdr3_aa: ASSTGAGSVRADTQY
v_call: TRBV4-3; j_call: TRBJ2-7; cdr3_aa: ASSPHTWGGGENEQY
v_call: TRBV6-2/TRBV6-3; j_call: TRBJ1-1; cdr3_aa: ASSELRTGGLNTEAF
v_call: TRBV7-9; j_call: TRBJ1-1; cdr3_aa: ASSAGAGGNSEAF
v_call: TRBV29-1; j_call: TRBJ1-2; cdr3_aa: SAQGGTNYGYT
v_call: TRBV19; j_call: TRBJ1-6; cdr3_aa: ASSINRVLSKLNSPLH